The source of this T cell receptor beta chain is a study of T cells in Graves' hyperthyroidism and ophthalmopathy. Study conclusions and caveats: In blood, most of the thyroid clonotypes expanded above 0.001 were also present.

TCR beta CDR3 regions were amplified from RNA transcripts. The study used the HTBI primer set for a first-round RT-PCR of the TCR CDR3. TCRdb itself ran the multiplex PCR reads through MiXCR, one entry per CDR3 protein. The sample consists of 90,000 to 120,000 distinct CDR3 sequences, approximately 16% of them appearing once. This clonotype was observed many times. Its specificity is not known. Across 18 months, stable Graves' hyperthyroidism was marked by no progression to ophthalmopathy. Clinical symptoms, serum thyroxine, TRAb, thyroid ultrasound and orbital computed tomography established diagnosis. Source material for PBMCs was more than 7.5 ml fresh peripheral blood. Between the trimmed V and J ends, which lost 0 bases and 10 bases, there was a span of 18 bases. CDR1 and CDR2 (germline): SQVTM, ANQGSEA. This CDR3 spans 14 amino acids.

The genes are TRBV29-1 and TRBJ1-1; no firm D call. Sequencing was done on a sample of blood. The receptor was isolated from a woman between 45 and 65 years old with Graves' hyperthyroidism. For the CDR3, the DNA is TGCAGCGTTGAAGACCTGATGACCTCGGCTGGAGCTTTCTTT. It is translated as CSVEDLMTSAGAFF.